This record covers a single T cell receptor (beta chain). The data belong to a study of blood T cell repertoires in COVID-19. The germline V gene encodes CDR1 MNHEY and CDR2 SMNVEV (reference sequence). The CDR3 runs to 13 residues. V dropped 6 bases and J dropped 4 bases, with 12 bases sitting between them. Original processing methods: Estimates of nucleated cell counts were drawn from the amplification of reference gene primers. Sequencing was performed with immunoSEQ multiplex PCR; in TCRdb, only in-frame clones are kept and a portion is missing. That table is the source of V, J and clone size, and D and trimming were worked out from the DNA. The sample lists approximately 200,000 clones, under 90% occurring once.

This sequence joins TRBV27 and TRBJ1-1; D may be TRBD1 (6 bases). Sequenced input: peripheral blood. The clonotype comes from a woman of 80 years or more with COVID-19, enrolled during active disease. CDR3 residues: CASSLQGITEAFF. The CDR3 region has the DNA TGTGCCAGCAGCTTACAGGGAATCACTGAAGCTTTCTTT.